This TCR beta chain was sequenced for a study of shared clonotypes between healthy human individuals. The study, taken as a whole, reports: Non-shared clonotypes showed lower generation probabilities than clonotypes common to all four donors. What naive subsets generally showed was a larger estimated richness than memory subsets showed. Depth of sequencing was expected to influence donor clonotype sharing.

As regards this clone: Its antigen is undetermined.

Only in-frame clones appear in the TCRdb table, and some are missing; sequencing was by immunoSEQ multiplex PCR. The sample includes hundreds of thousands of clones, approximately 75% of them seen just once. This CDR3 spans 15 amino acids. With 1 base clipped from V and 3 bases from J, the junction kept 3 bases outside the gene matches. The V gene's germline CDR1 is MNHEY and CDR2 SMNVEV (reference sequence). Naive CD4+ cells were CD45RA-selected; the remaining cells were memory. V usage is TRBV27 and J usage is TRBJ2-1; 7 nucleotides agree with TRBD2. The sample consisted of memory CD4+ T cells sorted from blood. Subset of the sample: CD45RA-negative fraction. This clonotype was obtained from a woman aged 25 to 39 in good health. In DNA form, the CDR3 reads TGTGCCAGCAGTTTATATCTAGCGGACTACAATGAGCAGTTCTTC. Translated, it gives CASSLYLADYNEQFF.